The TCR beta chain under discussion was sequenced for a study of blood T cell repertoires in COVID-19. Background on the study: Acute and convalescent COVID-19 samples came from the United States, Italy and Spain.

Participants came from under 30 US areas, aged roughly 18 to 100 years. Cohort 3 recovery required two negative PCRs, clearance, or symptom resolution. The method was immunoSEQ multiplex PCR; TCRdb's version includes in-frame clones alone and lacks a portion of them. Altogether about 210,000 clones are present, roughly 90% being singletons, with the ten largest covering 6.5% to 9.5%. The sequencing input was PBMCs or T cells enriched from blood (not recorded which). The receptor comes from a woman aged 18-29 years who had recovered from COVID-19.

CDR3 coding DNA: TGTGCCAGCAGTAGGGGGACGGCTAGCAATCAGCCCCAGCATTTT. Amino acids: CASSRGTASNQPQHF. The V gene is TRBV28, the J gene TRBJ1-5, with D perhaps TRBD1 (6 bases). Germline CDR1 is MDHEN and CDR2 is SYDVKM. CDR3 size: 15 residues. The V and J ends lost 5 bases and 0 bases respectively, with 11 bases between them.